The TCR beta chain under discussion was sequenced for a study of blood T cell repertoires in COVID-19. Overall study context: Sites in the United States, Italy and Spain provided acute and convalescent COVID-19 samples. The analysed material was cDNA or gDNA that came from T cells, B-cell-depleted T cells, or PBMCs.

In germline, CDR1 is SGHRS, CDR2 YFSETQ. Trimming shortened V by 0 bases and J by 2 bases, and 8 bases separated the two germline ends. This CDR3 has 14 amino acids. Per the authors' pipeline: Estimation of nucleated cell counts was performed using reference gene primer amplification. The data were produced by immunoSEQ multiplex PCR, yet TCRdb's version contains in-frame clones alone and is incomplete. V, J and clone size derive from that table, while D and trimming were established from the DNA sequence. The sample includes under 150,000 clones, more than 70% of them seen just once. The chain recombines TRBV5-1 with TRBJ1-1; D unresolved. The sequenced sample was peripheral blood. The clonotype comes from a woman aged 55-75 years with COVID-19, enrolled during active disease. CDR3 sequence reads: CASSLVLGNTEAFF. CDR3 in DNA: TGCGCCAGCAGCTTGGTGCTCGGTAACACTGAAGCTTTCTTT.